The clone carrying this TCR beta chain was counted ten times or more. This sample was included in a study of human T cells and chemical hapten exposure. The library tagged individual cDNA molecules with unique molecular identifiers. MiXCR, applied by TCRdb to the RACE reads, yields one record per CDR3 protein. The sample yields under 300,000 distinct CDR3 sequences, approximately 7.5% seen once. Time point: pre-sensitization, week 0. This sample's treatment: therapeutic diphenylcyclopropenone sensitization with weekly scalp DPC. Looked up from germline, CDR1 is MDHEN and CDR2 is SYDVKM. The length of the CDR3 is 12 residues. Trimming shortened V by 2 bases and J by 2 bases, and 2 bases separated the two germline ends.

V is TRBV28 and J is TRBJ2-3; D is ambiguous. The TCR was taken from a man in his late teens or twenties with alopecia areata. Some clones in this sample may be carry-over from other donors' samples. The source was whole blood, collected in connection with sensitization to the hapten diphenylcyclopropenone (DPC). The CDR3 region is CASSLLTDTQYF. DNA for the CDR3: TGTGCCAGCAGTTTACTCACAGATACGCAGTATTTT.